The clone carrying this TCR beta chain was detected ten times or more. This entry belongs to a study of Graves' ophthalmopathy and Graves' hyperthyroidism. Study details: Peripheral blood (taken before any treatment) was collected at initial diagnosis.

Diagnosis relied on clinical symptoms, serum thyroxine, TRAb, thyroid ultrasound and orbital computed tomography. The CDR3 is made up of 13 amino acids. The V end was cut by 1 base, the J end by 3 bases, with 7 bases between. Germline assignment: CDR1 MGHRA and CDR2 YSYEKL. As the template, RNA transcripts were used to amplify TCR beta CDR3 regions. HTBI primers were employed in first-round RT-PCR, then a second-round multiplex PCR followed. TCRdb re-derived calls from the multiplex PCR reads in MiXCR, one entry per CDR3 protein. Here the sample spans 650,000 to 900,000 distinct CDR3 sequences, 40% being singletons.

The receptor comes from an adult man with Graves' ophthalmopathy. This chain joins TRBV4-1 and TRBJ2-7; D is ambiguous. Specimen: peripheral blood. CDR3 amino acids: CASSQAQSYEQYF. The CDR3 DNA follows: TGCGCCAGCAGCCAAGCCCAGAGCTACGAGCAGTACTTC.